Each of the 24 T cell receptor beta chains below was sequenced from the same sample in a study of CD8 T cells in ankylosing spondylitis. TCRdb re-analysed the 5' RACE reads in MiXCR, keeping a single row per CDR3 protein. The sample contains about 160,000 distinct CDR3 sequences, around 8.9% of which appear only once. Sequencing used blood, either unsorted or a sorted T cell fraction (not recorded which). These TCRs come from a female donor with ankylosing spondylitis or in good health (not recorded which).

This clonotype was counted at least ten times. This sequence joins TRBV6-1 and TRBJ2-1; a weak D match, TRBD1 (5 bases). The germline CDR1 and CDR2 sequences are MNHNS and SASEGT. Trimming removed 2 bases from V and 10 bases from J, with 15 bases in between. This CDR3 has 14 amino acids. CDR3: CASSEHAREGEQFF. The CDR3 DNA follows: TGTGCCAGCAGTGAACATGCCAGGGAAGGGGAGCAGTTCTTC.

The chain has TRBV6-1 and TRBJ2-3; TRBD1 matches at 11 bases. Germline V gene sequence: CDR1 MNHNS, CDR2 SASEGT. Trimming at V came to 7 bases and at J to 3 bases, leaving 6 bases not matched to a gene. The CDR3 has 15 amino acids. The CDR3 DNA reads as TGTGCCAGCACCGGGGACAGGGGGTTAACAGATACGCAGTATTTT. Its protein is CASTGDRGLTDTQYF.

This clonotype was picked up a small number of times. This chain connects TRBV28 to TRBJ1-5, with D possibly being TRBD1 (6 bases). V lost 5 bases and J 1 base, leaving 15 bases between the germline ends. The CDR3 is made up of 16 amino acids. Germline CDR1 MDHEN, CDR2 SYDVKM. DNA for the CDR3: TGTGCCAGCAGTGCACTCCGGGACAAAAGCAATCAGCCCCAGCATTTT. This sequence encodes CASSALRDKSNQPQHF.

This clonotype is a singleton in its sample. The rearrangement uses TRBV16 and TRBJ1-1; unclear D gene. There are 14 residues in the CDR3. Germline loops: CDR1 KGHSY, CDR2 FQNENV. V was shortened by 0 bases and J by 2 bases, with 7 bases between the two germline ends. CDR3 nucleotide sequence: TGTGCCAGCAGCCAATCGCGAAGAAACACTGAAGCTTTCTTT. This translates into CASSQSRRNTEAFF.

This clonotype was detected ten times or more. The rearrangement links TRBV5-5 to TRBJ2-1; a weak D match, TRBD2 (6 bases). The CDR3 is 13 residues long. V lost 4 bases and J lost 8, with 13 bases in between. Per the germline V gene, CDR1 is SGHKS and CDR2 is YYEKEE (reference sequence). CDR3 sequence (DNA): TGTGCCAGCAGCCCGGAGGGCGATGATGAGCAGTTCTTC. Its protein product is CASSPEGDDEQFF.

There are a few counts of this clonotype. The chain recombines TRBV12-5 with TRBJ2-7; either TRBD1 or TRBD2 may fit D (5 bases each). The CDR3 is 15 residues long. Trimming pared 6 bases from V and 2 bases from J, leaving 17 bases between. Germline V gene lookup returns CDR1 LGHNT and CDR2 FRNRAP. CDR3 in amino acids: CASGTPGARPYEQYF. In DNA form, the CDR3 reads TGTGCTAGTGGCACCCCCGGGGCCCGCCCCTACGAGCAGTACTTC.

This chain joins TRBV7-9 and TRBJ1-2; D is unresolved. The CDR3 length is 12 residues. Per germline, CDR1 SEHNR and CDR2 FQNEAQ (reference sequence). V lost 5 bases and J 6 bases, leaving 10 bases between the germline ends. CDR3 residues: CASSPRVDGYTF. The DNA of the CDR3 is TGTGCCAGCAGCCCGAGGGTGGATGGCTACACCTTC.

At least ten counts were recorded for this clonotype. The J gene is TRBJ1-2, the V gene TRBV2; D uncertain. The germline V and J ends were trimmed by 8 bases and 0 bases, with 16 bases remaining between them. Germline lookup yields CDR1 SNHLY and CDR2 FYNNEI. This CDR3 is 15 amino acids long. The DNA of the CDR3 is TGTGCCAGCGGGTTATACACTCCATCTAACTATGGCTACACCTTC. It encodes CASGLYTPSNYGYTF.

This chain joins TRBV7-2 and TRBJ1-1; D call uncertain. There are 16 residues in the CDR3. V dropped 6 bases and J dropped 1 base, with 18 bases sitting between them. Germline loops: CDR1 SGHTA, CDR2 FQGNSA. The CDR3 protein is CASRRVVGMENTEAFF. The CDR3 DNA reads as TGTGCCAGCAGACGAGTGGTGGGTATGGAGAACACTGAAGCTTTCTTT.

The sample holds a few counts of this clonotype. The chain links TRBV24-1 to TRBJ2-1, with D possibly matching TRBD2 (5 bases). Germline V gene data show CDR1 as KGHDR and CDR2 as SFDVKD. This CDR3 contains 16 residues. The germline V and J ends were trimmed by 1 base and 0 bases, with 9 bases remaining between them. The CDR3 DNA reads TGTGCCACCAGTGATTTAGCGGATAGCTCCTACAATGAGCAGTTCTTC. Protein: CATSDLADSSYNEQFF.

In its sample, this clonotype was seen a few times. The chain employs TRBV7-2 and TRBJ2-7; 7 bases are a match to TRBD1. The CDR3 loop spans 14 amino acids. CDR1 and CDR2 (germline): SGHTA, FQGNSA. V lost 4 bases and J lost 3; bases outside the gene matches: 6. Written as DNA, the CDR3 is TGTGCCAGCAGCTCCGGGACAGTAGACTACGAGCAGTACTTC. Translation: CASSSGTVDYEQYF.

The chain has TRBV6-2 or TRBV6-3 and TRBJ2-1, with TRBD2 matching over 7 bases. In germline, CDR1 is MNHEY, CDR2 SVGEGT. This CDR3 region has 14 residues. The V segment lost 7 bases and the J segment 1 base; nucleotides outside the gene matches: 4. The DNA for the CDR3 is TGTGCCAGCAAGTGGGGGGGATCCTACAATGAGCAGTTCTTC. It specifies CASKWGGSYNEQFF.

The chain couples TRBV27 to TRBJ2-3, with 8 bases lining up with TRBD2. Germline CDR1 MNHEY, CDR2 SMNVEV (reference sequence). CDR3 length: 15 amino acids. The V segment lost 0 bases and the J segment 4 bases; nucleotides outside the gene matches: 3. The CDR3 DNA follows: TGTGCCAGCAGTTTATCTCGGGGGGGCGCAGATACGCAGTATTTT. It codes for CASSLSRGGADTQYF.

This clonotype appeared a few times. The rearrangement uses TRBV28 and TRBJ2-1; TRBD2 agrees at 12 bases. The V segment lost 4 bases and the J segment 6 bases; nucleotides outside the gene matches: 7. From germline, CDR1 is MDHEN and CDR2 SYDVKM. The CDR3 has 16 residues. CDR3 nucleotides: TGTGCCAGCAGTTCGACTAGCGGGAGTCCTTCCAATGAGCAGTTCTTC. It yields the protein CASSSTSGSPSNEQFF.

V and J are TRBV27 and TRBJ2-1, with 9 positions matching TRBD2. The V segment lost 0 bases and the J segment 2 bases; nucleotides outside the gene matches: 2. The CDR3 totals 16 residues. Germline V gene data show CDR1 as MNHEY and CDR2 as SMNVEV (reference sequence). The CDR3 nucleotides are TGTGCCAGCAGTTTATCGAGCGGGAGGACCTACAATGAGCAGTTCTTC. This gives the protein CASSLSSGRTYNEQFF.

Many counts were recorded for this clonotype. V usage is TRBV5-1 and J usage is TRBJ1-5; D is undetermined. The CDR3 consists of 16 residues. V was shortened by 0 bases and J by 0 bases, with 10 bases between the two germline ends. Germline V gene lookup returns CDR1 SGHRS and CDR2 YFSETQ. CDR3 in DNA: TGCGCCAGCAGCTTGGACCCGACGGGTAGCAATCAGCCCCAGCATTTT. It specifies CASSLDPTGSNQPQHF.

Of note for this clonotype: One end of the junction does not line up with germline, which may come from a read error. The CDR3 sequence: CDSSQTGRFLTDTQYF. The DNA for the CDR3 is TGTGACAGCAGCCAAACGGGCCGTTTTCTCACAGATACGCAGTATTTT. The chain couples TRBV7-9 to TRBJ2-3, with unresolved D. CDR3 length: 16 residues. Germline V CDR1 and CDR2: SEHNR, FQNEAQ (reference sequence).

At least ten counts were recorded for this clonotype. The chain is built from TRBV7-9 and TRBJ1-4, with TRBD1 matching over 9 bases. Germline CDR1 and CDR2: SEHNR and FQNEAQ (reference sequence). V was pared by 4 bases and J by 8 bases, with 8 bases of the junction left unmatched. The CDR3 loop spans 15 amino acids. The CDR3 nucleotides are TGTGCCAGCAGCTCCCGGACAGGGGAGTGGGAAAAACTGTTTTTT. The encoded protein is CASSSRTGEWEKLFF.

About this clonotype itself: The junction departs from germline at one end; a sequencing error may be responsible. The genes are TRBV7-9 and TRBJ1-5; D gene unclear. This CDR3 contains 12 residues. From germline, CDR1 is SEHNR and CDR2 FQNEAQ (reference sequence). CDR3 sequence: CASSLSNQPQQF. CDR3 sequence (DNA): TGTGCCAGCAGCTTAAGCAATCAGCCCCAGCAATTT.

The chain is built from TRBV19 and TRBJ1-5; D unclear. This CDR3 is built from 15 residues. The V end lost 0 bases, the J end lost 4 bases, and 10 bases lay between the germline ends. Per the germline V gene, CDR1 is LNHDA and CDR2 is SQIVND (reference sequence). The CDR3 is CASSIDLSGNQPQHF. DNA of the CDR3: TGTGCCAGTAGTATAGATCTATCCGGGAATCAGCCCCAGCATTTT.

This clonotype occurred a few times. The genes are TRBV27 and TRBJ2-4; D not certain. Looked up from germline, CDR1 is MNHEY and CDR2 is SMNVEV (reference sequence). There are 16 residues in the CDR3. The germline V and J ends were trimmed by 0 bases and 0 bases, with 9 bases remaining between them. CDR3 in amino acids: CASSLSGAAAKNIQYF. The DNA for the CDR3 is TGTGCCAGCAGTTTATCGGGCGCGGCAGCCAAAAACATTCAGTACTTC.

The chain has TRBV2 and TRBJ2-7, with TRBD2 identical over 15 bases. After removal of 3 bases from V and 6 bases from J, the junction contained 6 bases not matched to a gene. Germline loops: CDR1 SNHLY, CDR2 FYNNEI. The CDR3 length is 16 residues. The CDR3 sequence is CASSDRTSGRAFEQYF. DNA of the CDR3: TGTGCCAGCAGTGATAGGACTAGCGGGAGGGCGTTCGAGCAGTACTTC. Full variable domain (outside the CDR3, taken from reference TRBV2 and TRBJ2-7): EPEVTQTPSHQVTQMGQEVILRCVPISNHLYFYWYRQILGQKVEFLVSFYNNEISEKSEIFDDQFSVERPDGSNFTLKIRSTKLEDSAMYFCASSDRTSGRAFEQYFGPGTRLTVT.

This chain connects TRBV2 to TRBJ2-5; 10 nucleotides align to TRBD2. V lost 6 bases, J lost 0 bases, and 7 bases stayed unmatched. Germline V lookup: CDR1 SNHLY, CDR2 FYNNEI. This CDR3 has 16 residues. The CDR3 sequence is CASSPGTSAYQETQYF. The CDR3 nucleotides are TGTGCCAGCAGCCCCGGGACTAGCGCGTACCAAGAGACCCAGTACTTC.

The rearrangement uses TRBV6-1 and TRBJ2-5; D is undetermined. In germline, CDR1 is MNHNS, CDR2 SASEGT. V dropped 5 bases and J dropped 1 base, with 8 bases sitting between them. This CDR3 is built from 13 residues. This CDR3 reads CASSTATQETQYF. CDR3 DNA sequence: TGTGCCAGCAGTACAGCTACCCAAGAGACCCAGTACTTC.